The T cell receptor (beta chain) under discussion was sequenced for a study of blood T cells in healthy people across ages. Study-wide findings and caveats: Long-lived and aged donors differed, with more naive CD4+ cells and higher diversity in the long-lived. Age advanced and TCR beta diversity per million T cells fell, roughly linearly.

In the case of this clonotype: The target antigen is unknown.

Sample-barcoded 5' priming and a J-beta primer mix drove a second PCR of roughly 6 to 12 cycles. MiXCR, run by TCRdb on the 5' RACE reads, gives a single entry per CDR3 protein. Of 1.5 million to 2 million distinct CDR3 sequences listed, over 25% were seen once; the top ten hold roughly 8%. The CDR3 is 18 residues long. Per germline, CDR1 MDHEN and CDR2 SYDVKM. V was pared by 4 bases and J by 2 bases, with 10 bases of the junction left unmatched. The sequenced sample was blood. The receptor's source is a woman in her thirties in good health. J is TRBJ2-7 and V is TRBV28; 14 bases agree with TRBD2. The CDR3 sequence: CASSSPSGLAGGAYEQYF. As DNA, the CDR3 is TGTGCCAGCAGTTCCCCATCTGGACTAGCGGGGGGAGCCTACGAGCAGTACTTC.